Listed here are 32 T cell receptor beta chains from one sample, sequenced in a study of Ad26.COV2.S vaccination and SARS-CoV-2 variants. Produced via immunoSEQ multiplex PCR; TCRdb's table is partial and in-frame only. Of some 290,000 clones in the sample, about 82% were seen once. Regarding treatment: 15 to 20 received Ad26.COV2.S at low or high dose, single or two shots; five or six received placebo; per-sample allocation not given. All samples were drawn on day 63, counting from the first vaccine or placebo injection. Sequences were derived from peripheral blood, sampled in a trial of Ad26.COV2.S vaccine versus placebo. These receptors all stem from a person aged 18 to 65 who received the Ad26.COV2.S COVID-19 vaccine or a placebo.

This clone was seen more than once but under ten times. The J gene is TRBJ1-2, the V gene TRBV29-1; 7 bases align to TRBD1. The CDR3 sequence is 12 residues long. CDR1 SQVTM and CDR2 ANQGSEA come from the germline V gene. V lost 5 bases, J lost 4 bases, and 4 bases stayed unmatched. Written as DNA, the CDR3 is TGCAGCGTTCGACAGGGTTCCTATGGCTACACCTTC. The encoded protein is CSVRQGSYGYTF.

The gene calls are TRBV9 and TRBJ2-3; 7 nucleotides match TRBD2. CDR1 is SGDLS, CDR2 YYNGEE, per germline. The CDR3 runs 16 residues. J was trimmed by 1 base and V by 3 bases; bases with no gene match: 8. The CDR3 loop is CASSARMGGGTDTQYF. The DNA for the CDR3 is TGTGCCAGCAGCGCAAGGATGGGGGGGGGCACAGATACGCAGTATTTT.

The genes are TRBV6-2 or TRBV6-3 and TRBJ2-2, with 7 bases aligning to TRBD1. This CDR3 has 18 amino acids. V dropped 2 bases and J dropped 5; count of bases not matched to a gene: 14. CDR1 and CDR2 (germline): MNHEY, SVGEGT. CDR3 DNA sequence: TGTGCCAGCAGTTACCCCTCTTCGACAGGGTGGGGGACCGGGGAGCTGTTTTTT. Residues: CASSYPSSTGWGTGELFF.

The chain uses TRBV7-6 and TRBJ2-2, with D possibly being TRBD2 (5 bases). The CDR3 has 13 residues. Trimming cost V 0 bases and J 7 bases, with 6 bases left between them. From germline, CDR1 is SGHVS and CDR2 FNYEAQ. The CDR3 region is CASSLAGNGELFF. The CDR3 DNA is TGTGCCAGCAGCTTAGCCGGGAACGGGGAGCTGTTTTTT.

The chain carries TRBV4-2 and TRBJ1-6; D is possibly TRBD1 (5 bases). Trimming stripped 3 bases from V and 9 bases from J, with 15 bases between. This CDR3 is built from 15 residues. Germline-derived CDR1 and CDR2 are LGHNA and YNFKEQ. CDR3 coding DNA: TGTGCCAGCAGCCACGCGGGGACGGAGAGTTCACCCCTCCACTTT. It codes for CASSHAGTESSPLHF.

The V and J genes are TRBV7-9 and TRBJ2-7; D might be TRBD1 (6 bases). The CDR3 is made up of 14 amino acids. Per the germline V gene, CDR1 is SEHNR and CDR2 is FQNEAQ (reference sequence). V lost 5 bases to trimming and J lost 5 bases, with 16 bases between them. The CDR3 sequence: CASSEGTGFHEQYF. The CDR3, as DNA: TGTGCCAGCAGCGAAGGAACAGGGTTCCACGAGCAGTACTTC. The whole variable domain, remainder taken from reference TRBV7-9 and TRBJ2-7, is DTGVSQNPRHKITKRGQNVTFRCDPISEHNRLYWYRQTLGQGPEFLTYFQNEAQLEKSRLLSDRFSAERPKGSFSTLEIQRTEQGDSAMYLCASSEGTGFHEQYFGPGTRLTVT.

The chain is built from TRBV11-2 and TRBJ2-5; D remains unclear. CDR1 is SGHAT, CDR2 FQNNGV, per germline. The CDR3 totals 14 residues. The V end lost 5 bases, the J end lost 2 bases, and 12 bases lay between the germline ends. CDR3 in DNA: TGTGCCAGCAGCCACGGTGGACCGCAAGAGACCCAGTACTTC. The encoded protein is CASSHGGPQETQYF.

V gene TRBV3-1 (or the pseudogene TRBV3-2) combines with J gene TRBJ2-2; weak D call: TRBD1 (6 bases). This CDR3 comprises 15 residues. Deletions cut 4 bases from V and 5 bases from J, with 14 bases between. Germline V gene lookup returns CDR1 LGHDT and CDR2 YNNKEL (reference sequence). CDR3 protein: CASSLQRGITGELFF. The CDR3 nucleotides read TGTGCCAGCAGCCTTCAGAGGGGGATTACCGGGGAGCTGTTTTTT.

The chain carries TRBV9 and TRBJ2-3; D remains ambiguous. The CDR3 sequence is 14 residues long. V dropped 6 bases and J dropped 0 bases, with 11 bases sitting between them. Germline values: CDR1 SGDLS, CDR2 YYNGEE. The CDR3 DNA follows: TGTGCCAGCAACGACCAGGACAGCACAGATACGCAGTATTTT. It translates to CASNDQDSTDTQYF.

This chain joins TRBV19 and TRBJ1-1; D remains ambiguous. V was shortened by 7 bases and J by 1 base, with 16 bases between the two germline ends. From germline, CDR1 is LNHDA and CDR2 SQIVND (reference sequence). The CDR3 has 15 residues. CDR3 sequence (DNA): TGTGCCAGTATATCCCGGAGAACGGAGAACACTGAAGCTTTCTTT. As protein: CASISRRTENTEAFF.

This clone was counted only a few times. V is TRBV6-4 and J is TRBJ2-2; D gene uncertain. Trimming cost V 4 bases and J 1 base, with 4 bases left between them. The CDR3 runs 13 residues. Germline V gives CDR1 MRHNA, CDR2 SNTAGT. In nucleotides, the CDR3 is TGTGCCAGCAGTGGGGGGAACACCGGGGAGCTGTTTTTT. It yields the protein CASSGGNTGELFF.

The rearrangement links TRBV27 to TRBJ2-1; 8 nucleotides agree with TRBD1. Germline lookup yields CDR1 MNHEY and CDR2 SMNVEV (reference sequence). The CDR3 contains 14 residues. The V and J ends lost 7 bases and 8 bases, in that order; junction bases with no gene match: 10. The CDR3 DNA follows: TGTGCCAGCACCAACACAGGGGGGTGGGATGAGCAGTTCTTC. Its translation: CASTNTGGWDEQFF.

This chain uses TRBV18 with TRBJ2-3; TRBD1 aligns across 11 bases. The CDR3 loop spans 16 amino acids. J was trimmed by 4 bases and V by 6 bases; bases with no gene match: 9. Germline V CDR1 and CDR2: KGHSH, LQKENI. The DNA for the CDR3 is TGTGCCAGCTCGCCCCTCCGGGACAGGGGGGCAGATACGCAGTATTTT. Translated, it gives CASSPLRDRGADTQYF.

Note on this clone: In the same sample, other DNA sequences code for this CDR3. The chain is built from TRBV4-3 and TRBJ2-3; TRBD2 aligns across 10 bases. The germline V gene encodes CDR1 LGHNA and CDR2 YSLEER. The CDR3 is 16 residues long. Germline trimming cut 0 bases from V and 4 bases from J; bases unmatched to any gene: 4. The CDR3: CASSQDLAGASDTQYF. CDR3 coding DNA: TGCGCCAGCAGCCAAGACCTAGCGGGGGCCTCAGATACGCAGTATTTT.

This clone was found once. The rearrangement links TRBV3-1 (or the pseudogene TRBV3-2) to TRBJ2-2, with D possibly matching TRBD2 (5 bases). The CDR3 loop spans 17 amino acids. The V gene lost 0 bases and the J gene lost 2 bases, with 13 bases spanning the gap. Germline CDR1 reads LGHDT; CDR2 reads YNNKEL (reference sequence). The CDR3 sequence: CASSQDLPSLNTGELFF. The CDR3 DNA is TGTGCCAGCAGCCAAGATCTGCCTAGCCTCAACACCGGGGAGCTGTTTTTT.

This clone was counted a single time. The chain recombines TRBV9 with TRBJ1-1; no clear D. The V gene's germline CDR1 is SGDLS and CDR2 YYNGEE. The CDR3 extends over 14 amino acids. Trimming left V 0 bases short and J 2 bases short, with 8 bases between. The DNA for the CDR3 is TGTGCCAGCAGCGTAGAGGGCAGAAACACTGAAGCTTTCTTT. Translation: CASSVEGRNTEAFF.

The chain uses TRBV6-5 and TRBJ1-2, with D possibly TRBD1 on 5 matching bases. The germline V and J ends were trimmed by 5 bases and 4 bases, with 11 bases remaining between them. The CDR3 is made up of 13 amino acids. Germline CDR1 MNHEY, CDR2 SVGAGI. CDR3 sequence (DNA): TGTGCCAGCAGTCCGGGGGGGTTCTATGGCTACACCTTC. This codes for CASSPGGFYGYTF.

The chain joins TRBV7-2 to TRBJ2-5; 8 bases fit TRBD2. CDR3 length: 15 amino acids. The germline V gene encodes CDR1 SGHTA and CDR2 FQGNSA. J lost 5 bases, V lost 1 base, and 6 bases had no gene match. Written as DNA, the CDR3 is TGTGCCAGCAGCTTAGAAGCGGGGGTTGTTGAGACCCAGTACTTC. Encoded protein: CASSLEAGVVETQYF.

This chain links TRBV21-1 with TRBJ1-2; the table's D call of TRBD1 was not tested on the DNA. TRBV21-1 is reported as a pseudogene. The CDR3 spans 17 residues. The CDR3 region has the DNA TGTGCCAGCAGCAAAGGGGGGCTTGACGGTTCTAACTATGGCTACACCTTC. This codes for CASSKGGLDGSNYGYTF.

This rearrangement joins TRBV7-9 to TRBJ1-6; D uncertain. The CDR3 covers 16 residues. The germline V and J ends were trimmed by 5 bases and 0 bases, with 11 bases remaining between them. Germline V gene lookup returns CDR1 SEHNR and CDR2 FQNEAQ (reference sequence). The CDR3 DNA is TGTGCCAGCAGCCCCTTTATAAGCTCCTATAATTCACCCCTCCACTTT. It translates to CASSPFISSYNSPLHF.

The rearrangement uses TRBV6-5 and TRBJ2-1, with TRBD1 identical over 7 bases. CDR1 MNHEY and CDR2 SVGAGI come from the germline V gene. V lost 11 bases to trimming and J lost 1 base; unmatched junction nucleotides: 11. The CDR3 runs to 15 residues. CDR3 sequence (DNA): TGTGCCGGCTGTACTCCGGGACAGTCCTACAATGAGCAGTTCTTC. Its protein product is CAGCTPGQSYNEQFF.

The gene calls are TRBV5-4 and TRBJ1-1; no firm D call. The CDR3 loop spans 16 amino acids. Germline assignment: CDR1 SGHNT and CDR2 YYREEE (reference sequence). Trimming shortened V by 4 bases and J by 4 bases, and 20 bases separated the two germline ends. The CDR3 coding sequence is TGTGCCAGCAGCCGCCCCTTGGACCAGGCGGGCACTGAAGCTTTCTTT. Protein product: CASSRPLDQAGTEAFF.

For the CDR3, the DNA is TGTGCCAGCAAGCCGGGACTAGGGGCTGAGCAGTTCTTC. As protein: CASKPGLGAEQFF. This chain connects TRBV9 to TRBJ2-1, with 8 positions matching TRBD2. V dropped 6 bases and J dropped 9; count of bases not matched to a gene: 8. Germline CDR1 reads SGDLS; CDR2 reads YYNGEE. The CDR3 has 13 residues.

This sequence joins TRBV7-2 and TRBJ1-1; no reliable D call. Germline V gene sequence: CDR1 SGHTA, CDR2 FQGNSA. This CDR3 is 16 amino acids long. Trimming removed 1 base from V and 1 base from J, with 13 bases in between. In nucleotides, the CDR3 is TGTGCCAGCAGCTTAGGGCTTGTTCGGGCGAACACTGAAGCTTTCTTT. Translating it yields CASSLGLVRANTEAFF.

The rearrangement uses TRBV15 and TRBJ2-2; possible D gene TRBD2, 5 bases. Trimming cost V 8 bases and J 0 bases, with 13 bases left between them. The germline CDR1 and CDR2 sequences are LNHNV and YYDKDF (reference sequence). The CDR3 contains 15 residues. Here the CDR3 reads CATYDYIANTGELFF. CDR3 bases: TGTGCCACCTACGACTACATCGCGAACACCGGGGAGCTGTTTTTT.

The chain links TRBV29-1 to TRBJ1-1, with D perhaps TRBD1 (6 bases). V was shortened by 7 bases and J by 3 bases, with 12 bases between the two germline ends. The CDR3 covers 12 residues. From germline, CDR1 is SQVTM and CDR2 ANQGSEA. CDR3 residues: CSGLTGYTEAFF. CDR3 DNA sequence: TGCAGCGGGCTTACAGGGTACACTGAAGCTTTCTTT.

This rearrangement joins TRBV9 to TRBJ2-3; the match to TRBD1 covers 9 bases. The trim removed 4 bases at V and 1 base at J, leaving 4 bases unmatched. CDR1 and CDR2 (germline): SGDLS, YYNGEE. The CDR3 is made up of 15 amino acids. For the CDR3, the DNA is TGTGCCAGCAGCTCCAGGACAGGGGGCACAGATACGCAGTATTTT. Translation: CASSSRTGGTDTQYF.

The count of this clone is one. The CDR3 nucleotides are TGTGCCAGCAGCTTAGGAAGGGCAGGGACAAACATTCAGTACTTC. Translation: CASSLGRAGTNIQYF. The chain recombines TRBV7-6 with TRBJ2-4; perhaps D is TRBD1 or TRBD2 (5 bases each). The V gene lost 1 base and the J gene lost 6 bases, with 13 bases spanning the gap. CDR3 length: 15 amino acids. Germline loops: CDR1 SGHVS, CDR2 FNYEAQ.

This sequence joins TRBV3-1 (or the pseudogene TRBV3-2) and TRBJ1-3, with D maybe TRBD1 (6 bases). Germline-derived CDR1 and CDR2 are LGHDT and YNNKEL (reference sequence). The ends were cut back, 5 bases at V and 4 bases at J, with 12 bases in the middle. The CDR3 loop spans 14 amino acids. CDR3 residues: CASSARQAGNTIYF. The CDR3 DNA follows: TGTGCCAGCAGCGCCCGACAGGCCGGAAACACCATATATTTT.

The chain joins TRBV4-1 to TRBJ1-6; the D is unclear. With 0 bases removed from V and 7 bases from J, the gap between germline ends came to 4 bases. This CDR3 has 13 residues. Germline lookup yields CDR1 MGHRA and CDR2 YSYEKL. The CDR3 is CASSQDGNSPLHF. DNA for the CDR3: TGCGCCAGCAGCCAAGACGGGAATTCACCCCTCCACTTT.

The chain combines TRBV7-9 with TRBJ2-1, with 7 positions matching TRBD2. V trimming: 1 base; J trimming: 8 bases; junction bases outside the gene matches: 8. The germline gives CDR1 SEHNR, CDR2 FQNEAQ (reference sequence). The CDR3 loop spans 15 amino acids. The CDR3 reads CASSLGASGGHEQFF. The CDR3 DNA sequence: TGTGCCAGCAGCTTAGGGGCTAGCGGTGGCCATGAGCAGTTCTTC.

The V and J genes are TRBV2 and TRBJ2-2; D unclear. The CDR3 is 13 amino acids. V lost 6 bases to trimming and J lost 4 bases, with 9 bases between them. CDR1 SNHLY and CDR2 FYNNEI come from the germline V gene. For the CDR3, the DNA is TGTGCCAGCAGGACTGACGGCACCGGGGAGCTGTTTTTT. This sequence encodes CASRTDGTGELFF.